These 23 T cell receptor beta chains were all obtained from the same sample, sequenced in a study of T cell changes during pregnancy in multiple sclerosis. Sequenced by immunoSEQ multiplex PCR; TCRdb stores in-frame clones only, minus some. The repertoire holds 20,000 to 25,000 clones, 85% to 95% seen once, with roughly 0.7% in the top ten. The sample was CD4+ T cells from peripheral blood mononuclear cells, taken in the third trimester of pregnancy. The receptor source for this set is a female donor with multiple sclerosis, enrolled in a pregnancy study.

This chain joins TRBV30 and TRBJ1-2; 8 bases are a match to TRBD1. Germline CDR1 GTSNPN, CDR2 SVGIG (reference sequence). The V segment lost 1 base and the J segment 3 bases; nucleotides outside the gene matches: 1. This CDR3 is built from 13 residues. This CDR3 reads CAWSEQGDYGYTF. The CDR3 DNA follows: TGTGCCTGGAGTGAACAGGGGGACTATGGCTACACCTTC.

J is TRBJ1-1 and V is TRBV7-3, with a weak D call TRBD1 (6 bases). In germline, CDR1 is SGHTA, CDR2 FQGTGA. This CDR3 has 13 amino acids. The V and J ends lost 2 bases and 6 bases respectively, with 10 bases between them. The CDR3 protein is CASSLFGQSEAFF. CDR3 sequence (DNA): TGTGCCAGCAGCTTATTCGGACAGTCTGAAGCTTTCTTT.

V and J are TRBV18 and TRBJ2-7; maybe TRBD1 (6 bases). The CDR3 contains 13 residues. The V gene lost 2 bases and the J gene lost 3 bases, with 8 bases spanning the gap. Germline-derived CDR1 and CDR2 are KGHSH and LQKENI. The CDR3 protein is CASSPKDSYEQYF. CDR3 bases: TGTGCCAGCTCACCAAAGGACAGCTACGAGCAGTACTTC. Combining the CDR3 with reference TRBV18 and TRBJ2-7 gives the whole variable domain NAGVMQNPRHLVRRRGQEARLRCSPMKGHSHVYWYRQLPEEGLKFMVYLQKENIIDESGMPKERFSAEFPKEGPSILRIQQVVRGDSAAYFCASSPKDSYEQYFGPGTRLTVT.

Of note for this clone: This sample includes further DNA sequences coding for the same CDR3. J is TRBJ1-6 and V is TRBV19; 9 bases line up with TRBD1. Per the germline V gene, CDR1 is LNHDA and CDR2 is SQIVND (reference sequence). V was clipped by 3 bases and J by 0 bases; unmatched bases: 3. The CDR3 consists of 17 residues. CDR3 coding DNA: TGTGCCAGTAGTATCGGGACAGGGAGCTCCTATAATTCACCCCTCCACTTT. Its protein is CASSIGTGSSYNSPLHF.

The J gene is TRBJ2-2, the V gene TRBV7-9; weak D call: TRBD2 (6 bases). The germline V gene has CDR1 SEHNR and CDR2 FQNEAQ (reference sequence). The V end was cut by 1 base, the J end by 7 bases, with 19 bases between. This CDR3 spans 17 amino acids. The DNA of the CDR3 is TGTGCCAGCAGCTTAGGCCTGGCGGGGTCCCGTAACGGGGAGCTGTTTTTT. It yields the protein CASSLGLAGSRNGELFF.

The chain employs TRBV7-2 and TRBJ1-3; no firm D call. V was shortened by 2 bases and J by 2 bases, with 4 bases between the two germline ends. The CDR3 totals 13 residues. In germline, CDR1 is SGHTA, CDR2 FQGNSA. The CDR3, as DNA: TGTGCCAGCAGCTTAAGAGCTGGAAACACCATATATTTT. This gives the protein CASSLRAGNTIYF.

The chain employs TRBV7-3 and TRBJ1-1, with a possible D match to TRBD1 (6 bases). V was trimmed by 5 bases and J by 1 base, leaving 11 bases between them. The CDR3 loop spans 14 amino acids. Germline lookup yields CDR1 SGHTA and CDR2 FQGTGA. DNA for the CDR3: TGTGCCAGCAGCCCGAGCAGGGGGAACACTGAAGCTTTCTTT. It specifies CASSPSRGNTEAFF.

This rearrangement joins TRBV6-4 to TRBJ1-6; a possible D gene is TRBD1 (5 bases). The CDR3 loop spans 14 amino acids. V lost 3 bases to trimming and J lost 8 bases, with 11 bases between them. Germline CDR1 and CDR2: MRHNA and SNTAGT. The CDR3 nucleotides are TGTGCCAGCAGTGAGGAGGGGTGGGATTCACCCCTCCACTTT. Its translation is CASSEEGWDSPLHF.

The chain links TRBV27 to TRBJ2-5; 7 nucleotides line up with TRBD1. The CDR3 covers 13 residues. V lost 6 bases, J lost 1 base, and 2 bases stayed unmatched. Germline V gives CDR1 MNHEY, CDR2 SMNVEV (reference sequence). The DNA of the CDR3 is TGTGCCAGCAGGGACAGGCTCCAAGAGACCCAGTACTTC. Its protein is CASRDRLQETQYF.

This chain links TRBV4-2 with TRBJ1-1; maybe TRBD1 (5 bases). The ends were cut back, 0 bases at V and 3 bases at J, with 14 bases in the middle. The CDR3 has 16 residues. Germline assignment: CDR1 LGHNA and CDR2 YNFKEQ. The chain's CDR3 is CASSQEGRGVDTEAFF. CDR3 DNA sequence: TGTGCCAGCAGCCAAGAAGGTCGGGGGGTTGACACTGAAGCTTTCTTT.

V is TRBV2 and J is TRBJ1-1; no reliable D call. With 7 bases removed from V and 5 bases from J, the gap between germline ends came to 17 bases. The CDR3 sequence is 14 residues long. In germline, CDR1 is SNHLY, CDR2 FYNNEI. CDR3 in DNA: TGTGCCAGCAAGGAAACCGGAGTGAGTACTGAAGCTTTCTTT. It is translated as CASKETGVSTEAFF.

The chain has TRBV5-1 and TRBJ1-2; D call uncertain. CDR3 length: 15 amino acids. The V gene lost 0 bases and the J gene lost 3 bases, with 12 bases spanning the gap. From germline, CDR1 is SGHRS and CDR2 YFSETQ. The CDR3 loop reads CASSLDPGADYGYTF. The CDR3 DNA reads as TGCGCCAGCAGCTTGGACCCGGGAGCGGACTATGGCTACACCTTC.

The CDR3 DNA reads as TGTGCCAGCAGCCCTCTGTCAGCTAACTATGGCTACACCTTC. It specifies CASSPLSANYGYTF. V is TRBV5-6 and J is TRBJ1-2; D not certain. Trimming stripped 4 bases from V and 0 bases from J, with 10 bases between. Germline CDR1 is SGHDT and CDR2 is YYEEEE. The CDR3 loop spans 14 amino acids.

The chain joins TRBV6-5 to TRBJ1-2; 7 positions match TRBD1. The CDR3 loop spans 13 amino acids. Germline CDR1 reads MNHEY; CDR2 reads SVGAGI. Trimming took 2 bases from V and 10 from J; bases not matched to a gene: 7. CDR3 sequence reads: CASSYGQGVYYTF. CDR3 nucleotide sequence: TGTGCCAGCAGTTACGGGCAGGGGGTGTACTACACCTTC.

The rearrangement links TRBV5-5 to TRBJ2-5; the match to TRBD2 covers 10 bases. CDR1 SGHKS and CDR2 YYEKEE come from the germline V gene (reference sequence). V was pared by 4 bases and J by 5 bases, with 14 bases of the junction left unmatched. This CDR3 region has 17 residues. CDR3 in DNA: TGTGCCAGCAGCCCAACTAGCGGGGCCAACCTCTGGGAGACCCAGTACTTC. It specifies CASSPTSGANLWETQYF.

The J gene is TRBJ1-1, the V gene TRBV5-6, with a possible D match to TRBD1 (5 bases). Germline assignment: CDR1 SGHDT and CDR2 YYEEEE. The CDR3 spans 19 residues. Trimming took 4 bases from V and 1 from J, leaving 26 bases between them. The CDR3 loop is CASSPPQKQAPGWNTEAFF. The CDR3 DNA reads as TGTGCCAGCAGCCCCCCGCAGAAACAGGCCCCCGGTTGGAACACTGAAGCTTTCTTT.

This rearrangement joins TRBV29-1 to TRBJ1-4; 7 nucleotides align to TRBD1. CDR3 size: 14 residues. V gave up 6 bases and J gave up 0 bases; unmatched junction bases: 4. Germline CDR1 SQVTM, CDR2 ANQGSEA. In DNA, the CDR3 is TGCAGCGTAGCAACAGGGGCAACTAATGAAAAACTGTTTTTT. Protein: CSVATGATNEKLFF.

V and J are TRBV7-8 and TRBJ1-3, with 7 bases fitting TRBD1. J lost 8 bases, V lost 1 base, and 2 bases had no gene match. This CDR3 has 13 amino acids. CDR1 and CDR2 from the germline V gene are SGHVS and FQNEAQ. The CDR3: CASSLDRGDTIYF. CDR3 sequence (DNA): TGTGCCAGCAGCTTAGACAGGGGAGACACCATATATTTT. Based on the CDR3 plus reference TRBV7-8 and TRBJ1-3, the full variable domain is GAGVSQSPRYKVAKRGQDVALRCDPISGHVSLFWYQQALGQGPEFLTYFQNEAQLDKSGLPSDRFFAERPEGSVSTLKIQRTQQEDSAVYLCASSLDRGDTIYFGEGSWLTVV.

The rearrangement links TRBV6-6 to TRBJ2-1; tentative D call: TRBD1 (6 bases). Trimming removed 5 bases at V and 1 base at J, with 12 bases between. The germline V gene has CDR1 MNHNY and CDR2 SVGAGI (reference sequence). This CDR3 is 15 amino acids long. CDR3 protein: CASSQGLGSYNEQFF. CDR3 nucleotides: TGTGCCAGCAGTCAGGGGCTGGGTTCCTACAATGAGCAGTTCTTC.

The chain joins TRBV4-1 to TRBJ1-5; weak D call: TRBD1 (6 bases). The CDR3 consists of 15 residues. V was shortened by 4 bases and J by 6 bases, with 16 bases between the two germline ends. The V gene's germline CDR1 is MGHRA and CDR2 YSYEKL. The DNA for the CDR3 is TGCGCCAGCAGCCGGAACAGGGTTATGTCTCAGCCCCAGCATTTT. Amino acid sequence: CASSRNRVMSQPQHF.

In DNA form, the CDR3 reads TGCAGCGTTGGAAGCCGACAGACGCCTAACTATGGCTACACCTTC. Its protein product is CSVGSRQTPNYGYTF. The chain joins TRBV29-1 to TRBJ1-2, with D maybe TRBD1 (5 bases). This CDR3 spans 15 amino acids. Trimming removed 4 bases at V and 0 bases at J, with 15 bases between. The germline gives CDR1 SQVTM, CDR2 ANQGSEA.

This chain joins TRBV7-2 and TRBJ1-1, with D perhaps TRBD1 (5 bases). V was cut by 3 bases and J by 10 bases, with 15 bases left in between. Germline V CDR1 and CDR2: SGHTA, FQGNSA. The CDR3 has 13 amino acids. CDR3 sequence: CASSLIGKGVAFF. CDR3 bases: TGTGCCAGCAGCTTGATAGGAAAAGGGGTAGCTTTCTTT.

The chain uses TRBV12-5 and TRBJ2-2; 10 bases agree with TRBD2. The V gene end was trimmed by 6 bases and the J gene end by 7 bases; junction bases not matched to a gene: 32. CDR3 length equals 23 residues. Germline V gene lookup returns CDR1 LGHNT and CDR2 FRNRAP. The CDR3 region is CASGVRPGLVLLAGARKDGELFF. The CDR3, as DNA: TGTGCTAGTGGAGTACGGCCCGGTTTGGTACTGCTAGCGGGGGCCCGCAAGGACGGGGAGCTGTTTTTT.